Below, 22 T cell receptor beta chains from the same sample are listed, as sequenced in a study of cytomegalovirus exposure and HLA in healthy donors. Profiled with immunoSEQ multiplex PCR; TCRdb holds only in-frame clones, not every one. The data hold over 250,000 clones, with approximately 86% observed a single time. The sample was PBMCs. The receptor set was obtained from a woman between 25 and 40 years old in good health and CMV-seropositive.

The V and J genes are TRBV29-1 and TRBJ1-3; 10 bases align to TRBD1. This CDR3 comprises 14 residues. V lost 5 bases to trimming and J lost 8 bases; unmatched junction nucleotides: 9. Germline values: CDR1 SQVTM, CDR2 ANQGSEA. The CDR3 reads CSVRGRTGGDTIYF. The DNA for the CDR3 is TGCAGCGTTAGGGGACGGACAGGGGGAGACACCATATATTTT.

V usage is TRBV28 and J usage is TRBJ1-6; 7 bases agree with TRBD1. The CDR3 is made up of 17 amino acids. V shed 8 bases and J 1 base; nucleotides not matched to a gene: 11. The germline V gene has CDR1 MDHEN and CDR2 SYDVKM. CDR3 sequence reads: CASRRGPADSYNSPLHF. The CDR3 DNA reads TGTGCCAGCCGAAGGGGGCCGGCAGATTCCTATAATTCACCCCTCCACTTT.

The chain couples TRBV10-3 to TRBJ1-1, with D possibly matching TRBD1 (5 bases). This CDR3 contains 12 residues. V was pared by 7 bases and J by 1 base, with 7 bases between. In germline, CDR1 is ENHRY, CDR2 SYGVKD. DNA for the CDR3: TGTGCCATCAAAACAGGGAACACTGAAGCTTTCTTT. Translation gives CAIKTGNTEAFF.

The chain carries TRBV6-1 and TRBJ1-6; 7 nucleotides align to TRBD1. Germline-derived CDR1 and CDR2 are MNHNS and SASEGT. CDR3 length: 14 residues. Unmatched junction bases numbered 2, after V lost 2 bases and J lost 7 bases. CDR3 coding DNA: TGTGCCAGCAGTGAACGAGGGGGCAATTCACCCCTCCACTTT. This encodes CASSERGGNSPLHF.

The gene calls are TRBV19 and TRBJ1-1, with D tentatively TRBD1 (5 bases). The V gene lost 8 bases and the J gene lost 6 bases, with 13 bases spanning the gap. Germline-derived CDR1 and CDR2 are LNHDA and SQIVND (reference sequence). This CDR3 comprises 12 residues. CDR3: CASGWGDAEAFF. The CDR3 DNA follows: TGTGCCAGTGGTTGGGGGGACGCTGAAGCTTTCTTT. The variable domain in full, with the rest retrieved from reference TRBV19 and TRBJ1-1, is DGGITQSPKYLFRKEGQNVTLSCEQNLNHDAMYWYRQDPGQGLRLIYYSQIVNDFQKGDIAEGYSVSREKKESFPLTVTSAQKNPTAFYLCASGWGDAEAFFGQGTRLTVV.

CDR3 in DNA: TGTGCCAGCAGTTCATTCGGACAGACCAGCACCGGGGAGCTGTTTTTT. This translates into CASSSFGQTSTGELFF. The rearrangement uses TRBV7-2 and TRBJ2-2; a possible D gene is TRBD1 (6 bases). Germline V CDR1 and CDR2: SGHTA, FQGNSA. The CDR3 loop spans 16 amino acids. The ends were cut back, 6 bases at V and 4 bases at J, with 18 bases in the middle.

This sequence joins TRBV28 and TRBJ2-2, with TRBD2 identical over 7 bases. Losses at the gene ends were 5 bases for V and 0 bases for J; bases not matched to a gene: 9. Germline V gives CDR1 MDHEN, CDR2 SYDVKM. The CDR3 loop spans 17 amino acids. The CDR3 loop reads CASSLSGDYANTGELFF. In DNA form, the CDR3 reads TGTGCCAGCAGTCTAAGTGGGGACTACGCGAACACCGGGGAGCTGTTTTTT.

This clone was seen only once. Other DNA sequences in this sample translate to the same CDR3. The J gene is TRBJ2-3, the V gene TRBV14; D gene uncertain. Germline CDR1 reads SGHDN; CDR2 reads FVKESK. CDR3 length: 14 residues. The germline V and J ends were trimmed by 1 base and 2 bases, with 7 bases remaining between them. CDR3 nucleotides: TGTGCCAGCAGCCAAGGTCGGCACACAGATACGCAGTATTTT. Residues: CASSQGRHTDTQYF.

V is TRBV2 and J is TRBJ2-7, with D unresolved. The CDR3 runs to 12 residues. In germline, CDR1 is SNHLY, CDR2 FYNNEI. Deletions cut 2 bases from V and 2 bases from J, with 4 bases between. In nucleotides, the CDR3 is TGTGCCAGCAGTGAAACTCCCTACGAGCAGTACTTC. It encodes CASSETPYEQYF.

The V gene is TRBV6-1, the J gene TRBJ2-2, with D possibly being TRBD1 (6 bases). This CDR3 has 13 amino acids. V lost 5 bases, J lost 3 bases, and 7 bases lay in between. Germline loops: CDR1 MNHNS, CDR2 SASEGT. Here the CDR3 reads CASSWTDTGELFF. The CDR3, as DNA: TGTGCCAGCAGTTGGACAGACACCGGGGAGCTGTTTTTT.

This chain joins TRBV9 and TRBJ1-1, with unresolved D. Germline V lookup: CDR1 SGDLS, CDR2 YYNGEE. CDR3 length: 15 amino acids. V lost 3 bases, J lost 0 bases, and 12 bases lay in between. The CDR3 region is CASSEQQTMNTEAFF. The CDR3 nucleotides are TGTGCCAGCAGCGAACAACAAACCATGAACACTGAAGCTTTCTTT.

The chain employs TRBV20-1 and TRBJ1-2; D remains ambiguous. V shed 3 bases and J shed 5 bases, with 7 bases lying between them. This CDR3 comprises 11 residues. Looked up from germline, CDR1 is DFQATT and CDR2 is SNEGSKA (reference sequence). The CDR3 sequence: CSARVGYGYTF. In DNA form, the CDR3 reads TGCAGTGCTAGGGTCGGTTATGGCTACACCTTC.

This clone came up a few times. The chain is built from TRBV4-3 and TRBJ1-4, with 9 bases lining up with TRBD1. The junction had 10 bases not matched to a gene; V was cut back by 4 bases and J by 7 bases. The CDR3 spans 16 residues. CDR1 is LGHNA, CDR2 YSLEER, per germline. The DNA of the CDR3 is TGCGCCAGCAGCCGCGGACAGGGGAAGCAGGGTGAAAAACTGTTTTTT. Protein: CASSRGQGKQGEKLFF.

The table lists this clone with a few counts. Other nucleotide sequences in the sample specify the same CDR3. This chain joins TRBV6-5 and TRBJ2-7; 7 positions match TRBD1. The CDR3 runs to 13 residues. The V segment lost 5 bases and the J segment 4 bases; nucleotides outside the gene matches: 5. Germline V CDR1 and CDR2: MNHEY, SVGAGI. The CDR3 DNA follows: TGTGCCAGCAGTCCGGGACAGACTTACGAGCAGTACTTC. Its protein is CASSPGQTYEQYF.

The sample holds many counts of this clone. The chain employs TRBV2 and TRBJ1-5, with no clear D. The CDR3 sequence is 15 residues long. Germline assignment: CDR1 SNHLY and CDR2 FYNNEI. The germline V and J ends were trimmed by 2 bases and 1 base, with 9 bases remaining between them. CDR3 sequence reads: CASSEYVGSNQPQHF. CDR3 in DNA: TGTGCCAGCAGTGAATATGTGGGCAGCAATCAGCCCCAGCATTTT.

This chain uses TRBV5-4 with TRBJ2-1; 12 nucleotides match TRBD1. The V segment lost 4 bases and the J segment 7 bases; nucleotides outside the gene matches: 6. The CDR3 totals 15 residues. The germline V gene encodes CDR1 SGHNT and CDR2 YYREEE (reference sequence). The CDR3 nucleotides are TGTGCCAGCAGCAATCCGGGACAGGGGGCGAATGAGCAGTTCTTC. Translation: CASSNPGQGANEQFF. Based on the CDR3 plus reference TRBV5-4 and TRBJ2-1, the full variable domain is ETGVTQSPTHLIKTRGQQVTLRCSSQSGHNTVSWYQQALGQGPQFIFQYYREEENGRGNFPPRFSGLQFPNYSSELNVNALELDDSALYLCASSNPGQGANEQFFGPGTRLTVL.

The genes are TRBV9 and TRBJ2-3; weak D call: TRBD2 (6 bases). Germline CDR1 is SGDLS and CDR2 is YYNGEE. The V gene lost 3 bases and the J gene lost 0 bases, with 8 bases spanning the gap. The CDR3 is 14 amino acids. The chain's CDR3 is CASSASVSTDTQYF. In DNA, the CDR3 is TGTGCCAGCAGCGCTAGCGTAAGCACAGATACGCAGTATTTT.

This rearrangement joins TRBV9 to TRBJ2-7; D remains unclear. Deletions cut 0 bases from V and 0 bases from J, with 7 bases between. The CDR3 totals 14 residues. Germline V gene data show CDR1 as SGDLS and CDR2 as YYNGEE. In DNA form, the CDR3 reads TGTGCCAGCAGCGTAGACTGGGTCTCCTACGAGCAGTACTTC. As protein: CASSVDWVSYEQYF.

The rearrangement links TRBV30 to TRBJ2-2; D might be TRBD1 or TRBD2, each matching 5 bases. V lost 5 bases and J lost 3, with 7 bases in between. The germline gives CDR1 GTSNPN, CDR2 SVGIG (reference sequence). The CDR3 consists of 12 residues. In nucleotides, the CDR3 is TGTGCCTGGGGGACCTACACCGGGGAGCTGTTTTTT. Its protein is CAWGTYTGELFF. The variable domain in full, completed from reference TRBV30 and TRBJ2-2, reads SQTIHQWPATLVQPVGSPLSLECTVEGTSNPNLYWYRQAAGRGLQLLFYSVGIGQISSEVPQNLSASRPQDRQFILSSKKLLLSDSGFYLCAWGTYTGELFFGEGSRLTVL.

CDR3 residues: CASSFRALNYGYTF. CDR3 sequence (DNA): TGTGCCAGCAGTTTCAGGGCCCTTAACTATGGCTACACCTTC. V and J are TRBV28 and TRBJ1-2, with D perhaps matching TRBD1 (5 bases). Trimming stripped 3 bases from V and 1 base from J, with 9 bases between. Germline lookup yields CDR1 MDHEN and CDR2 SYDVKM. This CDR3 has 14 residues.

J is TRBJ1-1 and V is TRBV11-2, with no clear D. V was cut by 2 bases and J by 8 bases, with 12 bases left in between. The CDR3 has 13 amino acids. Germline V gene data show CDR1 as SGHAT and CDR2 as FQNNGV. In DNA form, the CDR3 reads TGTGCCAGCAGCTTACATTCTTCCCTAGAAGCTTTCTTT. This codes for CASSLHSSLEAFF. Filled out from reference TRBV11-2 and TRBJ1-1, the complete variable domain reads EAGVAQSPRYKIIEKRQSVAFWCNPISGHATLYWYQQILGQGPKLLIQFQNNGVVDDSQLPKDRFSAERLKGVDSTLKIQPAKLEDSAVYLCASSLHSSLEAFFGQGTRLTVV.

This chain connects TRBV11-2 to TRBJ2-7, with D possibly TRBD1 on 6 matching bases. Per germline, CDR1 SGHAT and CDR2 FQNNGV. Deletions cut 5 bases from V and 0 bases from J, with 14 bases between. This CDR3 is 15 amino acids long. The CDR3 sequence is CASSLGQSSSYEQYF. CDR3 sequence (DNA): TGTGCCAGCAGCCTCGGACAGTCGAGCTCCTACGAGCAGTACTTC. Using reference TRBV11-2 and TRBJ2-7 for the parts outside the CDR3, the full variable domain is EAGVAQSPRYKIIEKRQSVAFWCNPISGHATLYWYQQILGQGPKLLIQFQNNGVVDDSQLPKDRFSAERLKGVDSTLKIQPAKLEDSAVYLCASSLGQSSSYEQYFGPGTRLTVT.